This TCR beta chain was observed in a study of read filtering for tumor transcriptome and immune sequencing (dated by TCRdb to the early 2020s). The study in broad terms: The cohort consisted of approximately 17 male and roughly 15 female patients, with a mean age of around 60 years and an age range of about 45 to 90. By revised international staging, fewer than ten patients were R-ISS I, some 16 were R-ISS II and 6 or 7 were R-ISS III. Whole-transcriptome libraries were prepared with the TruSeq RNA Access Library Prep Kit after DNase treatment. TCR-region mapped reads per sample ranged from about 3.5 to 10.27 million with IR-seq versus only roughly 80 to 1273 with RNA-seq. The study compared TCR repertoires from targeted immune repertoire sequencing and bulk whole-transcriptome sequencing run on the same bone marrow samples. One of the main goals was to work out a read-filtering strategy for immune repertoire data, in particular whether clonotypes backed by only a single read should be removed.

In its sample, this clonotype was seen many times. Its antigen is not yet known. There are no base qualities to consult, and no much larger clone falls within one base. Every patient had bone marrow sampled at the time of active disease. Isolation of bone marrow mononuclear cells was performed by Ficoll-Hypaque density gradient centrifugation. Myeloma plasma cells were removed and CD138-negative cells were collected by negative selection after labeling with CD138 magnetic microbeads on a MACS separator. Flow cytometry on an Attune NxT with CD138 antibodies was used to check the purity of the isolated cells. TRIzol reagent was used to extract total RNA, which was then quantified with a NanoDrop spectrophotometer. Paired RNA-seq and IR-seq were performed on the CD138-negative bone marrow sample of each patient. Starting from roughly 440 ng RNA, TCR libraries were constructed with the Immunoverse kit using molecular barcoded adaptors that cover the alpha/delta and beta/gamma chains. TCR library preparation used the same RNA that went into transcriptome sequencing. TCR libraries were sequenced on an Illumina HiSeq 4000 with 2 x 150 cycles. The authors' pipeline ran thus. MiXCR aligned TCR reads to human V, D, J and C references and assembled the aligned reads into CDR3 clonotypes, with quality filtering and error correction included. The tcR package in R was used to analyze clonotype counts and gene usage diversity. For inspection of raw mapping reads, RNA-seq reads were mapped by STAR aligner version 2.5.3a onto GRCh37 of the human genome. IR-seq fastq files were randomly downsampled with Seqtk 1.3 to test the effect of sequencing depth on detected clonotypes. TCRdb itself trimmed the public reads at Q25 with fastp, ran MiXCR and retained productive beta chains. Entries that share a CDR3 protein sequence are merged under the most common genes and DNA. TCRdb's processing, not the study's, gives the V and J calls here. This sample gives about 38,000 distinct CDR3 sequences in total; 14% of them show up just once. The ten biggest clones cover less than 20% of the sample.

Study-level results and caveats: The sorted CD138-negative fraction was a mixed bone marrow immune population, not purified T cells. Clonotypes were captured by IR-seq at much higher depth and more reliably than by RNA-seq, and smaller IR-seq throughput was sufficient for identification of most shared clonotypes. The correlation between IR-seq and RNA-seq shared clonotype proportions was increased by removal of single-read clonotypes. Single-read clonotypes made up roughly 82% of clonotypes but only 3.5% to 4% of total reads in IR-seq, compared with around 70% of clonotypes and around 45% of reads in RNA-seq.

The sample comprised a population of CD138-negative cells sorted from bone marrow. The cell subset or site tag for this specimen amounts to: bone marrow mononuclear cells depleted of CD138+ plasma/myeloma cells by negative magnetic selection. This receptor was identified in a donor at least 40 years old with multiple myeloma.

The bases read TGTGCCAGCAGCCTTGGAACCGGGACAGGGAACACTGAAGCTTTCTTT. Its translation is CASSLGTGTGNTEAFF. This receptor chain uses TRBV7-9 and TRBJ1-1, with TRBD1 matching 8 junction bases. The CDR3 covers 16 residues, taking in both the cysteine and the phenylalanine. The kept DNA is CDR3 alone, 48 bases in frame from the first base. Relative to germline, V is missing 5 bases and J is missing 1 base, with 9 bases of the junction outside any gene match. CDR1 and CDR2 are drawn from the germline V gene (reference sequence): SEHNR, FQNEAQ.